The source of this T cell receptor (beta chain) is a study of beta chain features in type 1 diabetes (dated by TCRdb to about 2018). Broadly, across the study: Mean age, gender distribution, total cell number and subset yield were not different between patients and healthy donors. Across all samples, 90 million to 130 million sorted cells were examined, and cell number per subset correlated strongly with RNA yield. The study compared the TCRB repertoires of sorted circulating CD4+ T cell subsets in recently diagnosed type 1 diabetes patients with those in matched healthy donors. Regulatory and stem cell-like memory subsets were isolated from only 8 patients and roughly eight healthy donors, whereas naive and central memory subsets came from all 30 or so donors. What the work shows at the level of the full study, not this receptor alone: The naive, central memory and regulatory TCRB repertoires appeared to resemble one another more closely among patients than among healthy donors. Because cDNA was sequenced instead of genomic DNA, activated cells with high expression could be over-represented, although the groups did not differ in activation or CD3 levels. Type 1 diabetes patients showed a moderate but significant shortening of TCRB CDR3 length in all four CD4+ subsets. PCR may preferentially amplify shorter templates, but because patient and control samples were amplified and corrected together, any resulting skew would affect both groups equally. Fewer insertions and more nucleotide deletions at VDJ recombination sites were observed in patients with type 1 diabetes, implying thymic rearrangement abnormalities. Because the HLA sub-analyses included only small numbers of individuals, any influence of HLA type on TCRB rearrangement was left unresolved.

The CDR3 measures 16 amino acids from cysteine to phenylalanine. The DNA shown is the 48-base CDR3, in frame from base 1. V and J are trimmed by 4 bases and 3 bases, and the gene matches miss 6 bases of the junction. CDR1 and CDR2 were assigned from the germline V gene as SNHLY and FYNNEI. This clone was recorded a few times. No antigen is known for it. Within one base of it there is no much larger clone, and no base qualities were kept. A single peripheral blood draw of approximately 0.11 L on average was collected from each donor into heparinised tubes. A BD FACSAria II was used to sort naive, central memory, regulatory and stem cell-like memory CD4+ T cells with a panel that included CD45RO, CCR7, CD25, CD127, CD95 and CD27. Every sorted population had a purity above 95%. PBMCs were isolated right away by Lymphoprep density gradient centrifugation and were stained directly, without culture. To minimize batch effects, samples were stained and sorted in pairs, one healthy donor with one patient per experiment.

The entire isolated RNA was reverse transcribed using the High Capacity cDNA Reverse Transcription Kit, and thus expressed TCRB transcripts were sequenced. Deep immunoSEQ sequencing was applied to naive, central memory and regulatory T cell samples, giving an average of roughly 3.5 million total reads per sample. Sorted cells were lysed in RLT buffer and RNA was extracted with DNase-treated RNeasy Micro or Mini kits, depending on cell number. To prevent cross-contamination, each cell subset was processed individually, whereas patient and healthy donor samples were processed jointly. The immunoSEQ multiplex PCR was used to amplify TCRB sequences from cDNA, generating 87-bp fragments that spanned the CDR3 region. Amplicons were sequenced on the Illumina HiSeq platform. As for how the authors treated the data: Synthetic template baselines were used to correct PCR bias computationally, reads within Hamming distance 2 were collapsed together, and singletons that could not be merged were discarded. By aligning reads against IMGT, V, D and J genes, CDR3 length, and insertions or deletions at six rearrangement sites were assigned. Within each subset, clonotype counts were normalized to sorted cell number, after which true diversity and Gini coefficients were computed with the tcR R package. Repertoire sharing was quantified using the overlap coefficient calculated on TCRB nucleotide sequences. Out-of-frame TCRB sequences from naive cells were analyzed to stand in for the pre-selection repertoire. TCRdb stores this immuneACCESS table with in-frame sequences only. Part of the clones is absent; in the studies checked, under half of the shortfall reflects unresolved V genes, and no reason is known for the rest. That table gives V, J and clone size, and the DNA gave D and trimming. The sample data list fewer than 250,000 clones, and over 8.5% of these were observed just once. The top ten hold approximately 0.03% of the sample.

This chain joins TRBV2 to TRBJ2-4, with TRBD1 matching 10 junction bases. The TCR comes from a woman between 18 and 30 years old in good health. The material sequenced was naive CD4+ T cells from blood. The cell subset or site label of this sample denotes: true naive CD4+ T cells. The CDR3 reads CASSAGDRGGKNIQYF. The DNA is TGTGCCAGCAGTGCTGGGGACAGGGGAGGCAAAAACATTCAGTACTTC.